The rows below give T cell receptor beta chains drawn from one sample of a study of identical twins. One entry per CDR3 protein results from TCRdb running MiXCR on the 5' RACE reads. This table holds hundreds of thousands of distinct CDR3 sequences, around 8.6% found once. This same sample was also part of a study on yellow fever vaccine responses in identical twins.

Specimen: PBMCs. Receptors originate from a young woman in good health. The CDR3 runs from the conserved cysteine through the conserved F or W. The D gene is left open where the match is weak.

J gene	D gene	V gene	CDR3 protein
TRBJ2-7	TRBD1	TRBV5-1	CASSLVGGTGDEQYF
TRBJ2-2	TRBD2	TRBV7-2	CASSLARSGRLYGELFF
TRBJ1-2	NA	TRBV20-1	CSANYYTF
TRBJ2-5	NA	TRBV12-3/TRBV12-4	CASMTGLGTQYF
TRBJ1-5	NA	TRBV27	CASGLGRNNQPQHF
TRBJ2-3	TRBD1	TRBV27	CASSLRQGGPDTQYF
TRBJ1-4	NA	TRBV12-3/TRBV12-4	CASSPGGSAGEKLFF
TRBJ2-2	TRBD2	TRBV3-1	CASSQDLAGAPGELFF
TRBJ1-3	NA	TRBV14	CASSREISGNTIYF
TRBJ2-2	TRBD2	TRBV4-2	CASSQDTSGGAGELFF
TRBJ2-7	TRBD1	TRBV4-2	CASSPGQGRLEQYF
TRBJ2-7	NA	TRBV24-1	CATSDFVSGEQYF
TRBJ2-3	TRBD1	TRBV6-1	CASSAGQGRTDTQYF
TRBJ1-6	NA	TRBV20-1	CSARARSGSPGPLHF
TRBJ2-7	NA	TRBV9	CASSRRGTSVLGEQYF
TRBJ2-2	TRBD1	TRBV19	CASSRTGGADTGELFF
TRBJ2-7	TRBD1	TRBV14	CASSQPGQGREQYF
TRBJ2-6	NA	TRBV18	CASSPSVGDSGANVLTF
TRBJ1-6	NA	TRBV20-1	CSARDWAQPLDSPLHF
TRBJ2-7	TRBD1	TRBV27	CASSSLTQGTYEQYF
TRBJ1-1	NA	TRBV21-1	CARGDREDTEAFF
TRBJ2-1	TRBD2	TRBV7-3	CASSLTTLAGAYNEQFF
TRBJ2-7	NA	TRBV29-1	CSVVWGSEQYF
TRBJ2-1	NA	TRBV5-1	CASSLEGSNEQFF
TRBJ2-1	TRBD2	TRBV12-3/TRBV12-4	CASRIAGGVLNEQFF
TRBJ2-4	NA	TRBV28	CASSLSKGPIQYF
TRBJ1-2	NA	TRBV7-2	CASSLAGTTGNIGYGYTF
TRBJ2-3	TRBD2	TRBV24-1	CATEAGGPTDTQYF
TRBJ1-2	TRBD1	TRBV12-3/TRBV12-4	CASSRSGTGVAGGYTF
TRBJ2-4	NA	TRBV5-6	CASNRRTAAKNIQYF
TRBJ2-1	NA	TRBV2	CASSETAGQYNEQFF
TRBJ2-5	TRBD1	TRBV28	CASSGQGPETQYF
TRBJ1-6	NA	TRBV4-1	CASSLPGPGNSPLHF
TRBJ1-6	NA	TRBV5-1	CASSLADGGNSPLHF
TRBJ2-7	NA	TRBV5-1	CASSFTTSTYEQYF
TRBJ2-1	TRBD2	TRBV29-1	CSVEGLAGGPSYNEQFF
TRBJ2-7	TRBD2	TRBV12-3/TRBV12-4	CASSSGLATVHEQYF
TRBJ2-3	NA	TRBV14	CASSQEQGPQYF
TRBJ2-1	TRBD2	TRBV29-1	CSGGGVSYNEQFF
TRBJ2-7	TRBD2	TRBV28	CASRASGTYEQYF
TRBJ2-7	NA	TRBV6-5	CASSYSYGESYEQYF
TRBJ2-1	NA	TRBV21-1	CASSKSRIPYNEQFF
TRBJ2-3	TRBD2	TRBV2	CASSELAGATDTQYF
TRBJ2-1	NA	TRBV6-5	CASSYTQGWNEQFF